These 17 T cell receptor beta chains originate from one sample sequenced in a study of T cell repertoires in cytomegalovirus infection. TCRdb re-derived calls from the reads in MiXCR, one entry per CDR3 protein. The sample yields hundreds of thousands of distinct CDR3 sequences, about 9.1% seen once. Sequencing used PBMCs. The receptor source for this set is a human donor in good health (CMV status not recorded). Some clones in this sample may be carry-over from other donors' samples.

This chain links TRBV5-4 with TRBJ1-2; D ambiguous. The V end lost 4 bases, the J end lost 3 bases, and 13 bases lay between the germline ends. The CDR3 contains 14 residues. Per the germline V gene, CDR1 is SGHNT and CDR2 is YYREEE (reference sequence). CDR3 amino acids: CASSLTFQDYGYTF. In DNA, the CDR3 is TGTGCCAGCAGCCTAACCTTCCAGGACTATGGCTACACCTTC.

This clonotype was observed many times. J is TRBJ2-3 and V is TRBV29-1; tentatively, D is TRBD2 (7 bases). Germline loops: CDR1 SQVTM, CDR2 ANQGSEA. V was pared by 8 bases and J by 4 bases, with 22 bases between. CDR3 length: 15 residues. In DNA form, the CDR3 reads TGCAGCACCTCACTGGGACGCGGGGGCCCAGATACGCAGTATTTT. Its protein is CSTSLGRGGPDTQYF.

This clonotype was seen at least ten times. The chain couples TRBV7-2 to TRBJ2-7; 8 bases map to TRBD2. This CDR3 has 14 residues. Trimming removed 5 bases from V and 6 bases from J; junction bases left unmatched: 9. Germline loops: CDR1 SGHTA, CDR2 FQGNSA. DNA for the CDR3: TGTGCCAGCAGCACCGGGGGGGAGGCGCGCGAGCAGTACGTC. Translation gives CASSTGGEAREQYV.

This clonotype has ten or more counts. The chain recombines TRBV20-1 with TRBJ2-1; 8 bases map to TRBD1. The CDR3 is made up of 15 amino acids. The V segment lost 5 bases and the J segment 3 bases; nucleotides outside the gene matches: 9. Germline assignment: CDR1 DFQATT and CDR2 SNEGSKA (reference sequence). CDR3 in amino acids: CSAGLDRGLYNEQFF. The CDR3 DNA sequence: TGCAGTGCTGGATTAGACAGGGGACTCTACAATGAGCAGTTCTTC.

This clonotype was detected ten times or more. J is TRBJ2-1 and V is TRBV7-6; 7 bases map to TRBD1. From germline, CDR1 is SGHVS and CDR2 FNYEAQ. The CDR3 is 15 amino acids. V dropped 3 bases and J dropped 5; count of bases not matched to a gene: 7. CDR3 in amino acids: CASSLIGGPNNEQFF. The CDR3 DNA is TGTGCCAGCAGCTTGATAGGGGGCCCTAACAATGAGCAGTTCTTC.

This clonotype showed up many times. This chain joins TRBV6-2 or TRBV6-3 and TRBJ1-1; no definite D call. Germline values: CDR1 MNHEY, CDR2 SVGEGT. The CDR3 runs 12 residues. V shed 6 bases and J shed 7 bases, with 12 bases lying between them. The CDR3: CASRPGRREAFF. CDR3 nucleotides: TGTGCCAGCAGGCCGGGCAGACGTGAAGCTTTCTTT.

Ten or more counts support this clonotype. The V call is TRBV5-6, the J call TRBJ2-2; D possibly matches TRBD1 or TRBD2 (5 bases each). CDR1 and CDR2 from the germline V gene are SGHDT and YYEEEE. V shed 4 bases and J shed 0 bases, with 19 bases lying between them. The CDR3 has 18 amino acids. The CDR3 loop is CASSPGASARANTGELFF. DNA for the CDR3: TGTGCCAGCAGCCCCGGGGCTTCGGCCCGCGCGAACACCGGGGAGCTGTTTTTT.

J is TRBJ1-1 and V is TRBV28; 8 bases map to TRBD1. The V gene's germline CDR1 is MDHEN and CDR2 SYDVKM. Trimming cost V 4 bases and J 0 bases; bases outside gene matches: 10. CDR3 length equals 17 residues. CDR3 sequence: CASSSLGTGLMNTEAFF. The CDR3 DNA sequence: TGTGCCAGCAGTTCCCTCGGGACAGGCCTCATGAACACTGAAGCTTTCTTT.

This clonotype has only a few counts. This chain connects TRBV10-3 to TRBJ1-1; no reliable D call. Germline V lookup: CDR1 ENHRY, CDR2 SYGVKD. The length of the CDR3 is 13 residues. Trimming shortened V by 6 bases and J by 3 bases, and 11 bases separated the two germline ends. The DNA of the CDR3 is TGTGCCATCAGCTCAGGACCCGACACTGAAGCTTTCTTT. The encoded protein is CAISSGPDTEAFF.

This clonotype was observed at least ten times. The chain is built from TRBV14 and TRBJ1-1; D is unresolved. The CDR3 has 13 residues. V lost 5 bases to trimming and J lost 8 bases, with 15 bases between them. Germline V gene sequence: CDR1 SGHDN, CDR2 FVKESK. The CDR3 loop reads CASSTTWNREAFF. The DNA of the CDR3 is TGTGCCAGCAGCACCACGTGGAACAGAGAAGCTTTCTTT. The variable domain in full, with the rest retrieved from reference TRBV14 and TRBJ1-1, is EAGVTQFPSHSVIEKGQTVTLRCDPISGHDNLYWYRRVMGKEIKFLLHFVKESKQDESGMPNNRFLAERTGGTYSTLKVQPAELEDSGVYFCASSTTWNREAFFGQGTRLTVV.

This chain links TRBV20-1 with TRBJ2-5; D perhaps matches TRBD1 (5 bases). V was pared by 0 bases and J by 3 bases, with 17 bases between. CDR1 and CDR2 from the germline V gene are DFQATT and SNEGSKA (reference sequence). This CDR3 spans 16 amino acids. The CDR3 region is CSARDHRGRSKETQYF. Written as DNA, the CDR3 is TGCAGTGCTAGAGATCATAGGGGCCGTTCAAAAGAGACCCAGTACTTC.

The chain couples TRBV20-1 to TRBJ1-6; possibly TRBD1 for D (5 bases). This CDR3 spans 15 amino acids. From germline, CDR1 is DFQATT and CDR2 SNEGSKA (reference sequence). Trimming stripped 3 bases from V and 6 bases from J, with 15 bases between. CDR3 nucleotide sequence: TGCAGTGCTAGGGGACGTACGGCGCGTAATTCACCCCTCCACTTT. Translation gives CSARGRTARNSPLHF.

This clonotype was seen at least ten times. The chain links TRBV7-2 to TRBJ2-3, with TRBD2 identical over 8 bases. Germline trimming cut 5 bases from V and 5 bases from J; bases unmatched to any gene: 6. Germline CDR1 reads SGHTA; CDR2 reads FQGNSA. CDR3 size: 14 residues. Here the CDR3 reads CASSAGGAIDTQYF. For the CDR3, the DNA is TGTGCCAGCAGCGCCGGGGGGGCCATAGATACGCAGTATTTT.

This clonotype was picked up many times. CDR3 amino acids: CASQRGLTYEQYV. CDR3 DNA: TGTGCCAGCCAACGGGGGCTAACCTACGAGCAGTACGTC. This chain links TRBV2 with TRBJ2-7; D tentatively reads TRBD1 or TRBD2 (6 bases each). The CDR3 consists of 13 residues. CDR1 and CDR2 (germline): SNHLY, FYNNEI. V lost 8 bases, J lost 2 bases, and 13 bases lay in between.

In this sample, this clonotype turned up a few times. V usage is TRBV29-1 and J usage is TRBJ2-1; 9 nucleotides agree with TRBD1. This CDR3 region has 14 residues. CDR1 is SQVTM, CDR2 ANQGSEA, per germline. Losses at the gene ends were 8 bases for V and 7 bases for J; bases not matched to a gene: 12. CDR3 amino acids: CSSGWRQGGNEQFF. The CDR3 DNA reads TGCAGCTCTGGCTGGAGACAGGGGGGGAATGAGCAGTTCTTC.

The V and J genes are TRBV6-2 or TRBV6-3 and TRBJ2-2; D is ambiguous. Per germline, CDR1 MNHEY and CDR2 SVGEGT. Trimming removed 0 bases at V and 0 bases at J, with 20 bases between. This CDR3 is 20 amino acids long. The CDR3, as DNA: TGTGCCAGCAGTTACTCGAGAGACAAGACGATAATCCCGAACACCGGGGAGCTGTTTTTT. This sequence encodes CASSYSRDKTIIPNTGELFF.

This rearrangement joins TRBV28 to TRBJ2-7; 8 positions match TRBD1. The V and J ends lost 6 bases and 10 bases, in that order; junction bases with no gene match: 8. CDR1 is MDHEN and CDR2 is SYDVKM in the germline V gene. The CDR3 length is 12 residues. The CDR3 DNA is TGTGCCAGCAGCACGGACAGGGTGGGACAGTACGTC. It translates to CASSTDRVGQYV.